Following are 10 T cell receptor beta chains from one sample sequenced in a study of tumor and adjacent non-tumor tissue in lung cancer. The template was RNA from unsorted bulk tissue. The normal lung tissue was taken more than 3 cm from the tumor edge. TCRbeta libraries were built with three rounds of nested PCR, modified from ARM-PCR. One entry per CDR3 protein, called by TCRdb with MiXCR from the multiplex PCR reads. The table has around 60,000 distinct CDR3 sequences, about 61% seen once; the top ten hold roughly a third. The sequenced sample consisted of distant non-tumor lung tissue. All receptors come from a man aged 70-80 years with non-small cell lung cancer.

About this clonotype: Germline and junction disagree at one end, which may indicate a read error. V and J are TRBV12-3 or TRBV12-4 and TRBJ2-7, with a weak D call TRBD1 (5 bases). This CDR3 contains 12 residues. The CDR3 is CASSRQSRGQYF. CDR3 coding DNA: TGTGCAAGCAGTAGACAGTCCCGCGGGCAGTACTTC.

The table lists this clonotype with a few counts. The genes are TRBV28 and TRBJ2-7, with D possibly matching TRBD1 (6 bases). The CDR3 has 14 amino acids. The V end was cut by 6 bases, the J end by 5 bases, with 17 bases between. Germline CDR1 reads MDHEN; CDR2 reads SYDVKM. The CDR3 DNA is TGTGCCAGCAGACCCGCCGGGACACACCACGAGCAGTACTTC. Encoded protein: CASRPAGTHHEQYF.

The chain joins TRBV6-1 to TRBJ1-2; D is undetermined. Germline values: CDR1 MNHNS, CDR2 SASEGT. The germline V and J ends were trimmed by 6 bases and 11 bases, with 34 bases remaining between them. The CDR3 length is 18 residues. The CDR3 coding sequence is TGTGCCAGCAGAGTTCCCATTGTTGAGGCCACACCGGGCCTTGGTTACACCTTC. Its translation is CASRVPIVEATPGLGYTF.

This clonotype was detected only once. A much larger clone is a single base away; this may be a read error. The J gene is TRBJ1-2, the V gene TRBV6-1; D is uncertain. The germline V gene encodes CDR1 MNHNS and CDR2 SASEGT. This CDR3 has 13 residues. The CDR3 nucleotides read TGTGTCAGCAGTGAGCATCTCGGATATGGCTACACCTTC. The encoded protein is CVSSEHLGYGYTF.

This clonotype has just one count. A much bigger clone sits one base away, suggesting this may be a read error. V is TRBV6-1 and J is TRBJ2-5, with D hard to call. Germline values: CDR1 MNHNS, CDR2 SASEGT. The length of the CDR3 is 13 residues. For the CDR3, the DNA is TGTGTCAGTGACTGGACCCCCGGGGAGACCCAGTACTTC. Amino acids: CVSDWTPGETQYF.

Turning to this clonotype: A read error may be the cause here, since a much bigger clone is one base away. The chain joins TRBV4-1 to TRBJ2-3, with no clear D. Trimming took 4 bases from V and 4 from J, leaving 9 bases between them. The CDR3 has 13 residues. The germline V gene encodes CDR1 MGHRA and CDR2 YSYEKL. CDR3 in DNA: TGCGCCAGCAGCCGGTCCCTCTCAGATACGCAGTATTTT. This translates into CASSRSLSDTQYF.

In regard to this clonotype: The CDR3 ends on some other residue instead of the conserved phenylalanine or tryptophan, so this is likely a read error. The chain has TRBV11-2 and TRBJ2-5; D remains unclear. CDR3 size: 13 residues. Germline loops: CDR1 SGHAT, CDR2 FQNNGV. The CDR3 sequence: CASSLPGWETQYL. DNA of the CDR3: TGTGCCAGTAGCTTACCTGGCTGGGAGACCCAGTACCTC.

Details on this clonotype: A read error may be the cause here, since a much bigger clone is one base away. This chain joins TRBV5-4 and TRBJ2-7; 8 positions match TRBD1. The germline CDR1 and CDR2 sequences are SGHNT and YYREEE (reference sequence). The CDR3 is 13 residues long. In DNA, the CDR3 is TGTGCCAGCAGCACACAGGGGGTCTACGGGCAGTACTTC. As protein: CASSTQGVYGQYF.

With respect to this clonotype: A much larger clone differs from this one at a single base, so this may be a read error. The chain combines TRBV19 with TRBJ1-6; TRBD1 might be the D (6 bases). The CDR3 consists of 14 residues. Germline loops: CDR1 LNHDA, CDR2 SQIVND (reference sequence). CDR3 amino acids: CASSVQGLNSRLHF. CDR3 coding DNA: TGTGCCAGTAGTGTTCAGGGGTTGAATTCACGCCTCCACTTT.

CDR3 sequence (DNA): TGTGCCCTTAGAGGGTCATCAACCGGGGAGCTGTTTTTT. Translated: CALRGSSTGELFF. The chain has TRBV28 and TRBJ2-2; possible D gene TRBD2, 5 bases. Germline lookup yields CDR1 MDHEN and CDR2 SYDVKM. The CDR3 totals 13 residues. V was pared by 11 bases and J by 5 bases, with 15 bases between.